These 15 T cell receptor beta chains were all obtained from the same sample, sequenced in a study of T cell changes during pregnancy in multiple sclerosis. The assay was immunoSEQ multiplex PCR, and TCRdb's table has in-frame clones only and misses some. The sample includes about 68,000 clones, roughly nine tenths of them seen just once. The sample here was peripheral blood, taken in the second trimester of pregnancy. The receptors come from a female donor with multiple sclerosis, enrolled in a pregnancy study.

The rearrangement joins TRBV5-6 to TRBJ2-7; D gene ambiguous. Germline V lookup: CDR1 SGHDT, CDR2 YYEEEE. CDR3 length: 12 amino acids. The V end lost 1 base, the J end lost 4 bases, and 6 bases lay between the germline ends. In DNA, the CDR3 is TGTGCCAGCAGCTTGACACCGTACGAGCAGTACTTC. As protein: CASSLTPYEQYF.

The chain joins TRBV19 to TRBJ2-7; perhaps TRBD1 as D (6 bases). The CDR3 sequence is 15 residues long. V was clipped by 4 bases and J by 2 bases, with 15 bases between them. Germline values: CDR1 LNHDA, CDR2 SQIVND (reference sequence). CDR3: CASSRTGKKTYEQYF. CDR3 bases: TGTGCCAGTAGTAGAACAGGGAAGAAAACCTACGAGCAGTACTTC.

The V and J genes are TRBV5-8 and TRBJ1-4; the D gene is possibly TRBD1 (6 bases). This CDR3 comprises 14 residues. In germline, CDR1 is SGHTS, CDR2 YDEGEE. The V end was cut by 1 base, the J end by 7 bases, with 11 bases between. CDR3 DNA: TGTGCCAGCAGCTTGCGGAACAGGGCTGAAAAACTGTTTTTT. This codes for CASSLRNRAEKLFF.

The DNA for the CDR3 is TGTGCCATCAGCATGACTAGCGGCGGGTACGAGCAGTACTTC. Its translation: CAISMTSGGYEQYF. V gene TRBV10-3 combines with J gene TRBJ2-7, with 9 bases matching TRBD2. The CDR3 runs 14 residues. Germline lookup yields CDR1 ENHRY and CDR2 SYGVKD. J gave up 4 bases and V 6 bases, and 7 bases lay outside the gene matches.

The chain employs TRBV19 and TRBJ2-6; 11 bases align to TRBD1. The CDR3 loop spans 17 amino acids. V trimming: 7 bases; J trimming: 2 bases; junction bases outside the gene matches: 7. The germline gives CDR1 LNHDA, CDR2 SQIVND (reference sequence). CDR3 protein: CASTPGQGGPGANVLTF. The CDR3 nucleotides read TGTGCCAGTACACCGGGACAGGGGGGCCCTGGGGCCAACGTCCTGACTTTC.

V is TRBV6-1 and J is TRBJ1-5; D remains ambiguous. Trimming pared 4 bases from V and 6 bases from J, leaving 16 bases between. The CDR3 runs 15 residues. Looked up from germline, CDR1 is MNHNS and CDR2 is SASEGT. In DNA form, the CDR3 reads TGTGCCAGCAGTGGATTTTTTCGGGAGGGTCAGCCCCAGCATTTT. This gives the protein CASSGFFREGQPQHF.

The chain couples TRBV2 to TRBJ2-5, with 8 bases matching TRBD2. The CDR3 has 12 residues. V shed 6 bases and J 5 bases; nucleotides not matched to a gene: 2. Looked up from germline, CDR1 is SNHLY and CDR2 is FYNNEI. The DNA of the CDR3 is TGTGCCAGCAGAGGACTAGCCGAGACCCAGTACTTC. This encodes CASRGLAETQYF.

The CDR3 sequence is CASRSPGGAVSSYNEQFF. The CDR3 nucleotides are TGTGCCAGTAGATCCCCCGGGGGGGCCGTTTCTTCCTACAATGAGCAGTTCTTC. The chain couples TRBV19 to TRBJ2-1; 8 bases fit TRBD2. Losses at the gene ends were 6 bases for V and 1 base for J; bases not matched to a gene: 14. Looked up from germline, CDR1 is LNHDA and CDR2 is SQIVND (reference sequence). The CDR3 is made up of 18 amino acids.

The rearrangement uses TRBV2 and TRBJ2-2; 12 positions match TRBD1. CDR3 length: 18 amino acids. CDR1 SNHLY and CDR2 FYNNEI come from the germline V gene. Germline trimming cut 6 bases from V and 0 bases from J; bases unmatched to any gene: 8. This chain's CDR3 is CASSLMGQGAANTGELFF. The CDR3 DNA reads TGTGCCAGCAGCCTTATGGGACAGGGGGCCGCGAACACCGGGGAGCTGTTTTTT.

The chain couples TRBV28 to TRBJ1-2, with a possible D match to TRBD1 (5 bases). This CDR3 is 12 amino acids long. Germline V gene sequence: CDR1 MDHEN, CDR2 SYDVKM. V lost 6 bases, J lost 8 bases, and 13 bases lay in between. The CDR3 protein is CASSFGGGGYTF. The DNA for the CDR3 is TGTGCCAGCAGCTTTGGGGGAGGAGGCTACACCTTC.

The DNA of the CDR3 is TGTGCCAGCAGCGTAGATATACTCTCTGGAAACACCATATATTTT. Its protein product is CASSVDILSGNTIYF. The chain joins TRBV9 to TRBJ1-3; D is unclear. Trimming stripped 0 bases from V and 0 bases from J, with 7 bases between. Germline V gene sequence: CDR1 SGDLS, CDR2 YYNGEE. The CDR3 is 15 amino acids.

This clone was seen just once. This chain connects TRBV7-2 to TRBJ2-7; tentative D call: TRBD2 (6 bases). Trimming removed 5 bases at V and 5 bases at J, with 10 bases between. Germline CDR1 and CDR2: SGHTA and FQGNSA. This CDR3 comprises 12 residues. CDR3 sequence reads: CASSPAGNEQYF. For the CDR3, the DNA is TGTGCCAGCAGCCCGGCGGGGAACGAGCAGTACTTC.

The gene calls are TRBV7-2 and TRBJ1-1; weak D call: TRBD1 (5 bases). This CDR3 has 15 amino acids. V was shortened by 6 bases and J by 2 bases, with 16 bases between the two germline ends. Germline V gene lookup returns CDR1 SGHTA and CDR2 FQGNSA. CDR3 sequence (DNA): TGTGCCAGCAGTCCGATTAGGGGAATAAACACTGAAGCTTTCTTT. Translating it yields CASSPIRGINTEAFF.

The genes are TRBV5-4 and TRBJ2-5; 16 bases line up with TRBD2. The CDR3 has 16 residues. V gave up 4 bases and J gave up 5 bases; unmatched junction bases: 5. Germline assignment: CDR1 SGHNT and CDR2 YYREEE (reference sequence). The CDR3 sequence: CASSDGTSGGAETQYF. The CDR3, as DNA: TGTGCCAGCAGCGACGGGACTAGCGGGGGGGCTGAGACCCAGTACTTC.

The chain is built from TRBV7-9 and TRBJ2-3; 8 nucleotides align to TRBD1. The J segment lost 1 base and the V segment lost 4 bases, leaving 10 bases of the junction unmatched. Germline loops: CDR1 SEHNR, CDR2 FQNEAQ (reference sequence). The CDR3 is 17 amino acids. The DNA of the CDR3 is TGTGCCAGCAGCTCCCCCGTCACAGGGGGGCGCACAGATACGCAGTATTTT. Translated: CASSSPVTGGRTDTQYF.